These 9 T cell receptor beta chains came from one sample sequenced in a study of blood T cell repertoires in COVID-19. Measured with immunoSEQ multiplex PCR; TCRdb has only the in-frame clones, and not every one. The profile shows 200,000 or so clones, 70% to 90% of them singletons. The sequencing sample was made of peripheral blood. The source is a person aged 65 to 85 with COVID-19, enrolled during active disease.

The rearrangement links TRBV5-1 to TRBJ2-7; 11 bases match TRBD1. The CDR3 runs 16 residues. CDR1 and CDR2 from the germline V gene are SGHRS and YFSETQ. The V segment lost 3 bases and the J segment 5 bases; nucleotides outside the gene matches: 10. The CDR3 loop is CASSSPAGTGGHEQYF. In nucleotides, the CDR3 is TGCGCCAGCAGCTCTCCAGCCGGGACAGGGGGTCACGAGCAGTACTTC. The full variable domain, completed using reference TRBV5-1 and TRBJ2-7, is KAGVTQTPRYLIKTRGQQVTLSCSPISGHRSVSWYQQTPGQGLQFLFEYFSETQRNKGNFPGRFSGRQFSNSRSEMNVSTLELGDSALYLCASSSPAGTGGHEQYFGPGTRLTVT.

The chain combines TRBV27 with TRBJ2-1, with 9 bases fitting TRBD1. CDR3 length equals 15 residues. Germline V gene lookup returns CDR1 MNHEY and CDR2 SMNVEV (reference sequence). Germline trimming cut 0 bases from V and 8 bases from J; bases unmatched to any gene: 5. The CDR3 protein is CASSLSGTGFYEQFF. The CDR3, as DNA: TGTGCCAGCAGTTTATCCGGGACAGGGTTCTATGAGCAGTTCTTC.

This clone showed up just once. The chain uses TRBV6-2 or TRBV6-3 and TRBJ1-3; 8 bases fit TRBD1. The CDR3 runs 16 residues. Germline loops: CDR1 MNHEY, CDR2 SVGEGT. Losses at the gene ends were 2 bases for V and 1 base for J; bases not matched to a gene: 4. The CDR3: CASSYGRGLSGNTIYF. CDR3 in DNA: TGTGCCAGCAGTTACGGCAGGGGGCTTTCTGGAAACACCATATATTTT.

J is TRBJ2-3 and V is TRBV11-1; 8 nucleotides line up with TRBD2. Germline V lookup: CDR1 SGHAT, CDR2 FQDESV (reference sequence). The CDR3 is 15 amino acids. V lost 5 bases to trimming and J lost 4 bases; unmatched junction nucleotides: 8. CDR3: CASSLSRGGPDTQYF. CDR3 DNA sequence: TGTGCCAGCAGCCTAAGTCGCGGGGGGCCAGATACGCAGTATTTT.

The chain combines TRBV9 with TRBJ1-3; a weak D match, TRBD1 (5 bases). Trimming took off 0 bases at V and 2 bases at J, with 9 bases between the two ends. This CDR3 region has 15 residues. Germline assignment: CDR1 SGDLS and CDR2 YYNGEE. The CDR3 DNA reads TGTGCCAGCAGCGTAGATGGGGGGGCTGGAAACACCATATATTTT. Residues: CASSVDGGAGNTIYF.

V usage is TRBV4-3 and J usage is TRBJ2-3; perhaps TRBD2 as D (5 bases). Germline V gene lookup returns CDR1 LGHNA and CDR2 YSLEER. V lost 1 base, J lost 2 bases, and 13 bases lay in between. The CDR3 totals 16 residues. The CDR3 nucleotides are TGCGCCAGCAGCCAAGGAAGCCGAGGGCCCACAGATACGCAGTATTTT. Encoded protein: CASSQGSRGPTDTQYF.

This clone was picked up one time. The CDR3 region has the DNA TGTGCCAGCAGTCCCTTAGGGCAGGGGGGATACAATGAGCAGTTCTTC. Residues: CASSPLGQGGYNEQFF. The chain couples TRBV6-6 to TRBJ2-1, with D possibly TRBD1 on 7 matching bases. This CDR3 is 16 amino acids long. The V gene lost 5 bases and the J gene lost 4 bases, with 18 bases spanning the gap. Germline V gene data show CDR1 as MNHNY and CDR2 as SVGAGI (reference sequence).

V gene TRBV5-1 combines with J gene TRBJ1-3; possibly TRBD1 for D (6 bases). The germline CDR1 and CDR2 sequences are SGHRS and YFSETQ. The CDR3 length is 14 residues. Trimming stripped 4 bases from V and 4 bases from J, with 12 bases between. CDR3: CASSTQGSGNTIYF. The CDR3 DNA reads as TGCGCCAGCAGCACCCAGGGGTCGGGAAACACCATATATTTT.

The V and J genes are TRBV27 and TRBJ2-1; maybe TRBD1 (5 bases). Germline CDR1 reads MNHEY; CDR2 reads SMNVEV (reference sequence). The length of the CDR3 is 17 residues. V shed 5 bases and J shed 0 bases, with 17 bases lying between them. The CDR3 DNA reads as TGTGCCAGCAGTCCACGACAGATTCCTAGCTCCTACAATGAGCAGTTCTTC. It translates to CASSPRQIPSSYNEQFF.